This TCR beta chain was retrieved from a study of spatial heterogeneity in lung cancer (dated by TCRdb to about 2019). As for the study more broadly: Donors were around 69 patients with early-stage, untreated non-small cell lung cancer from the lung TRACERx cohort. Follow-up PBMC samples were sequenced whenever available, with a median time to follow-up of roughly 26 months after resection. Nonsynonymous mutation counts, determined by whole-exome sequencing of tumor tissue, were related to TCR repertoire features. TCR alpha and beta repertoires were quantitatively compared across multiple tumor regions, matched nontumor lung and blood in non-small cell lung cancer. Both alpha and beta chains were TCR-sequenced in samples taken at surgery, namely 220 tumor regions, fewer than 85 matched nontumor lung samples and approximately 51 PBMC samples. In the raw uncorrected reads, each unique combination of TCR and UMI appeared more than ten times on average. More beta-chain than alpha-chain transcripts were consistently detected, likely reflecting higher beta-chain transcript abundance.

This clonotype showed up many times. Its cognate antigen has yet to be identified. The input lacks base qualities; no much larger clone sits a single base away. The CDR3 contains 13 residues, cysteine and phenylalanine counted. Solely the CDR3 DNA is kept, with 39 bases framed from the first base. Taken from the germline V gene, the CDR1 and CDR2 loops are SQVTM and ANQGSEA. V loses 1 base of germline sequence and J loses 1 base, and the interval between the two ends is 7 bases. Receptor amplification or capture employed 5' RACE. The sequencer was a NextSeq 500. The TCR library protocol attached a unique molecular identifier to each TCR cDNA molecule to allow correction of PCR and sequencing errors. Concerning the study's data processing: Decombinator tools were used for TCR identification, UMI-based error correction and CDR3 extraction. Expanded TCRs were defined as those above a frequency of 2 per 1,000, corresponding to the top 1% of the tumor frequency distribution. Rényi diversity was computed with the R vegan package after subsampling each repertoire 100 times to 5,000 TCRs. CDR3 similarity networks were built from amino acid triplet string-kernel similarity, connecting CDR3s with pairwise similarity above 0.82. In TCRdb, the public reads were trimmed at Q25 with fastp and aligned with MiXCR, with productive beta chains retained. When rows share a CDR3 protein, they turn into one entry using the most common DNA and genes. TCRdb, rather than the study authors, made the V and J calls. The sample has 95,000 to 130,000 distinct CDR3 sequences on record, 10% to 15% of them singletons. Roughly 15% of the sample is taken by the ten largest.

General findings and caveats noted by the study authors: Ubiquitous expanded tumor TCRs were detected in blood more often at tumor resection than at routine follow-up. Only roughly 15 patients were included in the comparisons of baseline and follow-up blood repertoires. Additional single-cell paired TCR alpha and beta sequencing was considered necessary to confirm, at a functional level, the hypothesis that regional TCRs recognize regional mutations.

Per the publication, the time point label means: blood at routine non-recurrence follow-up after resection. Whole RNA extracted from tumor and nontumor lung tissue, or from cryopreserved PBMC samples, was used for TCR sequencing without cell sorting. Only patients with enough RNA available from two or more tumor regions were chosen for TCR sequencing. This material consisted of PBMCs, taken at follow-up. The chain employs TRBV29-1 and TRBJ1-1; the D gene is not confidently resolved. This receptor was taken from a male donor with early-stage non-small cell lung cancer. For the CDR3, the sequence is CSVEGQSNTEAFF. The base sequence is TGCAGCGTTGAAGGACAATCGAACACTGAAGCTTTCTTT.